This passage covers 19 T cell receptor beta chains from one sample sequenced in a study of shared clonotypes between healthy human individuals. The table came from immunoSEQ multiplex PCR; TCRdb's copy has only in-frame clones and leaves some out. The table shows 600,000 or so clones, with approximately 95% occurring only once. Positively selected for CCR7, the CD45RO-negative cells used as naive CD8 cells excluded terminally differentiated effector memory CD45RA+ cells. Source material: naive CD8+ T cells sorted from blood. The receptors were gathered from a woman aged 25 to 39 in good health.

The gene calls are TRBV4-1 and TRBJ1-4; D might be TRBD1 (5 bases). CDR3 size: 16 residues. V lost 0 bases and J 1 base, leaving 9 bases between the germline ends. CDR1 MGHRA and CDR2 YSYEKL come from the germline V gene. The CDR3 spells CASSQDPGGTNEKLFF. The CDR3 nucleotides read TGCGCCAGCAGCCAAGATCCCGGGGGAACTAATGAAAAACTGTTTTTT.

V is TRBV20-1 and J is TRBJ1-1; no firm D call. Germline V CDR1 and CDR2: DFQATT, SNEGSKA (reference sequence). Deletions cut 7 bases from V and 11 bases from J, with 17 bases between. The CDR3 length is 11 residues. The CDR3: CSVKLTPGAFF. CDR3 bases: TGCAGTGTCAAACTGACCCCGGGGGCTTTCTTT.

The gene calls are TRBV18 and TRBJ2-5; 7 positions agree with TRBD2. V lost 3 bases and J lost 2; bases outside the gene matches: 6. CDR3 length: 15 residues. Per the germline V gene, CDR1 is KGHSH and CDR2 is LQKENI. The CDR3 region has the DNA TGTGCCAGCTCACCGGCTACTAGCGAACAAGAGACCCAGTACTTC. It translates to CASSPATSEQETQYF.

This chain links TRBV7-6 with TRBJ1-2, with 9 bases identical to TRBD1. The V and J ends lost 1 base and 7 bases, in that order; junction bases with no gene match: 4. This CDR3 is 14 amino acids long. Germline CDR1 SGHVS, CDR2 FNYEAQ. The CDR3 DNA reads TGTGCCAGCAGCTTAGGGACAGGGGATCTTGGCTACACCTTC. This gives the protein CASSLGTGDLGYTF.

This clone was seen just once. The chain employs TRBV19 and TRBJ1-5; maybe TRBD1 (5 bases). Germline lookup yields CDR1 LNHDA and CDR2 SQIVND (reference sequence). The CDR3 runs 19 residues. The V gene lost 4 bases and the J gene lost 0 bases, with 22 bases spanning the gap. The CDR3, as DNA: TGTGCCAGTAGTACCCACCCCCTTATGACAGATTATAGCAATCAGCCCCAGCATTTT. Protein: CASSTHPLMTDYSNQPQHF.

The chain links TRBV6-6 to TRBJ2-1; D is uncertain. V lost 5 bases and J lost 1, with 12 bases in between. There are 15 residues in the CDR3. The germline V gene has CDR1 MNHNY and CDR2 SVGAGI (reference sequence). The CDR3 protein is CASSDLISSYNEQFF. The CDR3, as DNA: TGTGCCAGCAGTGACCTAATTTCGTCCTACAATGAGCAGTTCTTC.

The chain joins TRBV11-2 to TRBJ2-7; TRBD2 agrees at 7 bases. The germline V gene has CDR1 SGHAT and CDR2 FQNNGV. V dropped 0 bases and J dropped 2; count of bases not matched to a gene: 7. The CDR3 is made up of 16 amino acids. The CDR3 region is CASSLDSLAVAYEQYF. The DNA of the CDR3 is TGTGCCAGCAGCTTAGATAGTCTAGCGGTAGCCTACGAGCAGTACTTC.

The gene calls are TRBV13 and TRBJ2-1; 11 nucleotides match TRBD2. V shed 5 bases and J 2 bases; nucleotides not matched to a gene: 2. This CDR3 is built from 15 residues. Per germline, CDR1 PRHDT and CDR2 FYEKMQ (reference sequence). The CDR3, as DNA: TGTGCCAGCAGCCTTAGCGGGAGGGCCTACAATGAGCAGTTCTTC. Translating gives CASSLSGRAYNEQFF.

The genes are TRBV7-8 and TRBJ1-1; tentatively, D is TRBD1 (5 bases). V was trimmed by 1 base and J by 4 bases, leaving 10 bases between them. CDR1 SGHVS and CDR2 FQNEAQ come from the germline V gene. This CDR3 contains 14 residues. CDR3 bases: TGTGCCAGCAGCTTAGGAGGGGCTGGCACTGAAGCTTTCTTT. Residues: CASSLGGAGTEAFF.

The V gene is TRBV7-6, the J gene TRBJ2-5; TRBD2 agrees at 7 bases. The CDR3 runs 15 residues. Per germline, CDR1 SGHVS and CDR2 FNYEAQ. The V segment lost 5 bases and the J segment 1 base; nucleotides outside the gene matches: 7. The CDR3 DNA reads as TGTGCCAGCAGCCAGTTACTAGCGACCCAAGAGACCCAGTACTTC. Its protein is CASSQLLATQETQYF.

The CDR3 DNA follows: TGTGCCAGCTCATACTTAAACATTCAGTACTTC. Translation: CASSYLNIQYF. The chain couples TRBV28 to TRBJ2-4; D remains unclear. CDR3 size: 11 residues. The germline gives CDR1 MDHEN, CDR2 SYDVKM. The V end lost 8 bases, the J end lost 6 bases, and 8 bases lay between the germline ends.

V gene TRBV27 combines with J gene TRBJ2-4; weak D call: TRBD2 (5 bases). The CDR3 spans 14 residues. With 0 bases removed from V and 7 bases from J, the gap between germline ends came to 10 bases. From germline, CDR1 is MNHEY and CDR2 SMNVEV (reference sequence). Here the CDR3 DNA reads TGTGCCAGCAGTTTATCCCCTAGAGGGAACATTCAGTACTTC. Its protein is CASSLSPRGNIQYF.

The chain carries TRBV6-6 and TRBJ1-2, with 7 nucleotides matching TRBD1. The germline gives CDR1 MNHNY, CDR2 SVGAGI (reference sequence). J gave up 5 bases and V 6 bases, and 3 bases lay outside the gene matches. This CDR3 comprises 12 residues. CDR3 coding DNA: TGTGCCAGCAGCCCACAGGGGTATGGCTACACCTTC. Translating gives CASSPQGYGYTF.

The rearrangement joins TRBV28 to TRBJ2-2; the D is unclear. V was pared by 7 bases and J by 3 bases, with 12 bases between. Germline CDR1 is MDHEN and CDR2 is SYDVKM. The length of the CDR3 is 14 residues. The CDR3, as DNA: TGTGCCAGCACCCAAATAATTGACACCGGGGAGCTGTTTTTT. Encoded protein: CASTQIIDTGELFF.

A word on this clone: Other DNA sequences in this specimen translate into the identical CDR3. The V call is TRBV30, the J call TRBJ1-1; 10 nucleotides line up with TRBD1. J was trimmed by 5 bases and V by 5 bases; bases with no gene match: 2. Germline assignment: CDR1 GTSNPN and CDR2 SVGIG (reference sequence). This CDR3 is 12 amino acids long. This CDR3 is CAWGQGGTEAFF. The CDR3, as DNA: TGTGCCTGGGGACAGGGGGGGACTGAAGCTTTCTTT.

This chain links TRBV9 with TRBJ2-3, with 8 bases that match TRBD2. The germline CDR1 and CDR2 sequences are SGDLS and YYNGEE. This CDR3 comprises 16 residues. Trimming cost V 5 bases and J 2 bases; bases outside gene matches: 10. CDR3 protein: CASSPSGRLHTDTQYF. The CDR3 region has the DNA TGTGCCAGCAGTCCCAGCGGGAGATTACACACAGATACGCAGTATTTT. Together with reference TRBV9 and TRBJ2-3, the CDR3 gives the full variable domain: DSGVTQTPKHLITATGQRVTLRCSPRSGDLSVYWYQQSLDQGLQFLIQYYNGEERAKGNILERFSAQQFPDLHSELNLSSLELGDSALYFCASSPSGRLHTDTQYFGPGTRLTVL.

The V and J genes are TRBV2 and TRBJ2-7, with 10 nucleotides matching TRBD2. Germline V gives CDR1 SNHLY, CDR2 FYNNEI. With 2 bases clipped from V and 1 base from J, the junction kept 2 bases outside the gene matches. The CDR3 length is 15 residues. CDR3 in amino acids: CASSEMTSGSYEQYF. In DNA form, the CDR3 reads TGTGCCAGCAGTGAAATGACTAGCGGGTCCTACGAGCAGTACTTC.

This chain connects TRBV27 to TRBJ2-7, with D maybe TRBD2 (6 bases). CDR3 length: 12 amino acids. Germline lookup yields CDR1 MNHEY and CDR2 SMNVEV (reference sequence). V lost 6 bases, J lost 5 bases, and 11 bases lay in between. CDR3 bases: TGTGCCAGCAGCCCGTCGGGGGACGAGCAGTACTTC. Amino acid sequence: CASSPSGDEQYF.

The chain employs TRBV27 and TRBJ1-3; TRBD1 might be the D (6 bases). V lost 4 bases, J lost 5 bases, and 12 bases lay in between. The germline gives CDR1 MNHEY, CDR2 SMNVEV (reference sequence). The CDR3 is made up of 14 amino acids. CDR3 nucleotides: TGTGCCAGCAGTTCCCTCGGGGGCAGAAACACCATATATTTT. It translates to CASSSLGGRNTIYF.